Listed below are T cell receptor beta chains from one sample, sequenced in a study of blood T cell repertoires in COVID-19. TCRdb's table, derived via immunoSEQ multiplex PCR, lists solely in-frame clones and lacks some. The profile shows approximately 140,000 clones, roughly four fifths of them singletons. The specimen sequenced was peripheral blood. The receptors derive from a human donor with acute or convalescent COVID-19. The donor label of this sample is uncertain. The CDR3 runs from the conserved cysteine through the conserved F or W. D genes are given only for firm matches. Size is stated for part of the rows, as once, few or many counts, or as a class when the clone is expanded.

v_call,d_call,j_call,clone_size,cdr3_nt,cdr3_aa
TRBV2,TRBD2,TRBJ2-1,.,TGTGCCAGCAGTGTGACTAGCGGGGCTAGCTCCTACAATGAGCAGTTCTTC,CASSVTSGASSYNEQFF
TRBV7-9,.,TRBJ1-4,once,TGTGCCAGCAGCCCCTTCGCGTCGACTAATGAAAAACTGTTTTTT,CASSPFASTNEKLFF
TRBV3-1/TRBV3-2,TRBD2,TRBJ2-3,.,TGTGCCAGCAGCCCGACTAGCTATCCCACAGATACGCAGTATTTT,CASSPTSYPTDTQYF
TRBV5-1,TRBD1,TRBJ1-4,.,TGCGCCAGCAGCGGGGGACAGGAACATGAAAAACTGTTTTTT,CASSGGQEHEKLFF
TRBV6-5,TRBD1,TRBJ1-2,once,TGTGCCAGCAGAACGACAGGGGGCAGGGGCTACACCTTC,CASRTTGGRGYTF
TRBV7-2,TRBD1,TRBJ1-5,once,TGTGCCAGCAGCTCGCCCCCCCCGACAGGGGCGGCCCAGCATTTT,CASSSPPPTGAAQHF
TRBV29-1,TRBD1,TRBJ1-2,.,TGCAGCACCATTTTCGAGGGGGCCCTTTATAACTATGGCTACACCTTC,CSTIFEGALYNYGYTF
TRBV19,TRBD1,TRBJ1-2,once,TGTGCCACCTCTTTACAGGGGGTTGGCTACACCTTC,CATSLQGVGYTF
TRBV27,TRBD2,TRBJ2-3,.,TGTGCCAGCAGTGGGGGGGGTCTGGTCGCTAGCGGGGGACTCAGCACAGATACGCAGTATTTT,CASSGGGLVASGGLSTDTQYF
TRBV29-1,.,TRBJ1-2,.,TGCAGCGTTGAACGGGGTACTAACTATGGCTACACCTTC,CSVERGTNYGYTF
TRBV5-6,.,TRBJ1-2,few,TGTGCCAGCAGCTTGGACAGGCGGTCATATGGCTACACCTTC,CASSLDRRSYGYTF
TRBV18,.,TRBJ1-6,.,TGTGCCAGCTCGTCGACAGAGATTAATTCACCCCTCCACTTT,CASSSTEINSPLHF
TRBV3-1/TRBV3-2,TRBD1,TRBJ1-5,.,TGTGCCAGCAGCCATTTGTCCCGGGACCGGGACAGGGGGGATCAGCCCCAGCATTTT,CASSHLSRDRDRGDQPQHF
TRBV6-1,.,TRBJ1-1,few,TGTGCCAGCAGTGAAGGAGGGAGGGACACTGAAGCTTTCTTT,CASSEGGRDTEAFF
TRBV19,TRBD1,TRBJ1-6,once,TGTGCCAGTAGTACCTCTACAGGGGATGGTAATTCACCCCTCCACTTT,CASSTSTGDGNSPLHF
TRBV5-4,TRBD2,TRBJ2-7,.,TGTGCCAGCAGCTTGAGCGGGAACTCCTACGAGCAGTACTTC,CASSLSGNSYEQYF
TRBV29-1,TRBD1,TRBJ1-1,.,TGCAGCGCATATCCCCCGTCAGGGGGCCTTAAAGCTTTCTTT,CSAYPPSGGLKAFF
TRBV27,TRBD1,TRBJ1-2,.,TGTGCCAGCAACACAGGGGGCTATGGCTACACCTTC,CASNTGGYGYTF
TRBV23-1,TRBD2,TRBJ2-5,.,TGCGCCAGCTGCCACCTCGGGACTACCCAAGAGACCCAGTACTTC,CASCHLGTTQETQYF
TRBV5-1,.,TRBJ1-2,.,TGCGCCAGCAGCTTGGGAGCGAGACAGAGCTATGGCTACACCTTC,CASSLGARQSYGYTF
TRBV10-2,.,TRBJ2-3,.,TGCGCCAGCAATCGGGGATCGGATACGCAGTATTTT,CASNRGSDTQYF
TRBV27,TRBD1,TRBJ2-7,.,TGTGCCAGCAGCTCCCCCATGACAGGGCGGCGCGAGCAGTACTTC,CASSSPMTGRREQYF
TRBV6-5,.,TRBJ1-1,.,TGTGCCAGCAGTTACTCCCCGGGGGGGCTTGAAGCTTTCTTT,CASSYSPGGLEAFF
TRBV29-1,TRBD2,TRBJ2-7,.,TGCAGCGTTGGGACTAGCGGGGACCTGGAGCAGTACTTC,CSVGTSGDLEQYF
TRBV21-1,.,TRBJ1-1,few,TGTGCCAGCAGCAAAGGGATATTATTGGACAAGATGAACACTGAAGCTTTCTTT,CASSKGILLDKMNTEAFF
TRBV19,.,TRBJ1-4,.,TGTGCCAGTAGTGGGAGACAAACTAATGAAAAACTGTTTTTT,CASSGRQTNEKLFF
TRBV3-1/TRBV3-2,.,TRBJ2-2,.,TGTGCCAGCAGCCAAAGTCGGGTGACCGGGGAGCTGTTTTTT,CASSQSRVTGELFF
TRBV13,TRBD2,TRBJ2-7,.,TGTGCCAGCAGCTCGGGGGGGTACCCGGTTTACGAGCAGTACTTC,CASSSGGYPVYEQYF
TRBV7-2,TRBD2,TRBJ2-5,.,TGTGCCAGCAGCTTAAGCAGGACTAGCGGCTCAAGGACCCAGTACTTC,CASSLSRTSGSRTQYF
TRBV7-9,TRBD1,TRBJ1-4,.,TGTGCCAGCAGCCAAGGGACAGGGAGCCCAACTAATGAAAAACTGTTTTTT,CASSQGTGSPTNEKLFF
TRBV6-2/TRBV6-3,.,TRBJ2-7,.,TGTGCCAGCAGTTACAGGGCAGGGGCGTTCTCGGAGCAGTACTTC,CASSYRAGAFSEQYF
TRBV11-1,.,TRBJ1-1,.,TGTGCCAGCAGCTCGTCAGGGGCTAAGACTGAAGCTTTCTTT,CASSSSGAKTEAFF
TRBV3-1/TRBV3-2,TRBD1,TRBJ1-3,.,TGTGCCAGCAGCCAGACAGGGCGGGGAAACACCATATATTTT,CASSQTGRGNTIYF
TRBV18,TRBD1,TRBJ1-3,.,TGTGCCAGCTCACGTCCCGGGACAGGCCGAAACACCATATATTTT,CASSRPGTGRNTIYF
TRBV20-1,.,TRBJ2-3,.,TGCAGTGCTAGTCTTCGCGGGGTTAGCACAGATACGCAGTATTTT,CSASLRGVSTDTQYF
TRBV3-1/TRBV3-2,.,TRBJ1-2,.,TGTGCCAGCAGCCACCCTACTCTCGGGGATAACTATGGCTACACCTTC,CASSHPTLGDNYGYTF
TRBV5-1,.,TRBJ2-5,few,TGCGCCAGCAGCCGGGGGACGGCCCAAGAGACCCAGTACTTC,CASSRGTAQETQYF
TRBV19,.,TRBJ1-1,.,TGTGCCAGTAGTATCAGCCGGGGTGGTGGTACTGAAGCTTTCTTT,CASSISRGGGTEAFF
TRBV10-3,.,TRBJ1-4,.,TGTGCCATCGGGCCCCAGGTTGGTGAAAAACTGTTTTTT,CAIGPQVGEKLFF
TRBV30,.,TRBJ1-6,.,TGTGCCTGGAGTTCACGGGGGGATCGCTACAATTCACCCCTCCACTTT,CAWSSRGDRYNSPLHF
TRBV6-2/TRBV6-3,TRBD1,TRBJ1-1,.,TGTGCCAGCAGTCCGAACAGGGGGCCTGGCACTGAAGCTTTCTTT,CASSPNRGPGTEAFF
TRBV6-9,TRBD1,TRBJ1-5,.,TGTGCCAACGGACAGGCACTGGGGCCCCAGCATTTT,CANGQALGPQHF
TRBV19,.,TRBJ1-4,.,TGTGCCAGTAGTATAGGAGGGTCTGAAAAACTGTTTTTT,CASSIGGSEKLFF
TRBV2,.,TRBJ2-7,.,TGTGCCGGTGCAGGGGGGTACTCCTACGAGCAGTACTTC,CAGAGGYSYEQYF
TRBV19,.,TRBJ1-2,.,TGTGCCAGTATGCCCCGGCGGCAGTCTCTCGGCTACACCTTC,CASMPRRQSLGYTF
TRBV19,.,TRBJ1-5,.,TGTGCCAGTAGTCCGGCGGGGAATAGCAATCAGCCCCAGCATTTT,CASSPAGNSNQPQHF
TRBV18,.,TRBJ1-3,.,TGTGCCAGCTCACCACCGTCGAGCTCTGGAAACACCATATATTTT,CASSPPSSSGNTIYF
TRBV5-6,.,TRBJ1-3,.,TGTGCCAGCAGCTTCAGGTCTACCTCTGGAAACACCATATATTTT,CASSFRSTSGNTIYF
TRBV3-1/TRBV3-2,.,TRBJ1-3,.,TGTGCCAGCAGTGCAGCCAGGTCTGGAAACACCATATATTTT,CASSAARSGNTIYF
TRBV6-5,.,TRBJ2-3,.,TGTGCCAGCAGAATTACAGGGACCGATCTAGATACGCAGTATTTT,CASRITGTDLDTQYF